This TCR beta chain derives from a study of human T cells and chemical hapten exposure. At the level of the study: Patch tests of 0.01% DPC on the upper back were read at 6 days.

The table lists this clonotype with many counts. No antigen is known for it. Noted time point: patch test 2, 6 weeks after DPC sensitization. Treatment reported: therapeutic diphenylcyclopropenone sensitization with weekly scalp DPC. Blood draws came before every patch-test application. Study conclusions and caveats: The formation of large CDR3 similarity clusters by expanded TCRs significantly exceeded that of controls. No change in TCRs above 1 in 1000 frequency was produced by DPC sensitization.

Germline trimming cut 4 bases from V and 8 bases from J; bases unmatched to any gene: 11. This CDR3 is built from 16 residues. From germline, CDR1 is PRHDT and CDR2 FYEKMQ (reference sequence). TCRdb independently ran MiXCR on the RACE reads; one entry per CDR3 protein. The table lists approximately 350,000 distinct CDR3 sequences, roughly 6.3% of them singletons. The sequence was collected from a woman between 18 and 29 years old with alopecia areata. Some clones in this sample may be carry-over from other donors' samples. Source: whole blood, taken in connection with sensitization to the hapten diphenylcyclopropenone (DPC). The genes are TRBV13 and TRBJ2-1; 10 nucleotides line up with TRBD2. CDR3 loop: CASSSGAGGLFDEQFF. The CDR3 region has the DNA TGTGCCAGCAGCTCAGGAGCGGGGGGGCTCTTTGATGAGCAGTTCTTC.